This T cell receptor (beta chain) stems from a study of T cell responses to AZD1222 COVID-19 vaccine (dated by TCRdb to the early 2020s). Broadly, across the study: TCR sequencing covered about 230 trial participants: nearly 210 given two doses of AZD1222 and around 25 given two doses of MenACWY control vaccine. Trial participants were enrolled by age into subgroups of 18-55, 56-69 and 70-plus years, and 148, 28 and 57 TCR-sequenced participants, respectively, were included in these subgroups.

In the paper's terms, the time point label means: about 28 days (+/-7) after the second vaccine dose. AZD1222 recipients whose second dose came at about 4 weeks and those whose second dose came at about 12 weeks were combined into one group, since spike-specific TCR depth and breadth did not differ between the two schedules. The vaccinee samples were drawn from two UK trials, COV001 and COV002, one of which was a single-blind randomized controlled phase 2/3 trial testing AZD1222 (ChAdOx1 nCoV-19) in healthy adults. Trial participant PBMC samples were collected at day 0 and day 28 after the second dose for TCRbeta chain sequencing. The study at large found these results: Because no day 14 peak-response samples were available, repertoires were characterized only after the peak T cell response. Conclusions about previously exposed vaccinees were limited because only six AZD1222 recipients were SARS-CoV-2 seropositive at baseline. The 56-69-year group was small, and its depth increase did not reach significance, likely because of low power. Nearly half of unique spike-specific TCRs reportedly recognized epitopes outside regions mutated in the B.1.351 and B.1.1.7 variants. A significant rise in spike-specific TCR breadth and depth was observed after two AZD1222 doses relative to day 0 and relative to MenACWY recipients. The whole spike protein was spanned by vaccine-associated CD4 TCRs, and dominant responses were seen in regions 160-218 and 743-854. Most participants were white British and females outnumbered males, and the authors suggested that clonal diversity may have been underestimated.

The CDR3 regions of human TCRbeta chains were analyzed by immunosequencing. As for the original processing: TCRs in the repertoires were compared against a reference library of SARS-CoV-2-specific TCRs that had been generated with the MIRA antigen-specificity platform. Breadth was defined as the fraction of unique TCRs that were SARS-CoV-2-associated. Depth was defined as the fraction of total T cells that were SARS-CoV-2-associated. Using the MIRA data, each spike-specific TCR was mapped to the spike region that the TCR reacts to and placed in a CD4 or CD8 class. Log10-transformed breadth and depth values were compared by one-way ANOVA with Sidak's multiple comparisons tests. What TCRdb holds here is the immuneACCESS table cut down to in-frame rearrangements. Part of the clones is not present; checked against another copy, under half of the missing clones reflect an unresolved V gene, and the others are unexplained. V and J calls and clone size are copied from that table; D and trimming were computed from the DNA. Present in this sample are around 110,000 clones, about nine tenths of which were seen just once. More than 8% of the sample belongs to the ten largest clones.

CDR1 is given as MDHEN and CDR2 as SYDVKM, both from the germline V gene. The V end gives up 3 bases and the J end 7 bases, leaving 5 bases in the junction not matched to a gene. Measured from the cysteine to the phenylalanine, the CDR3 is 14 residues long. Only the CDR3 DNA is retained, 42 bases long and in frame from the first base. A note on this clone: Its antigen is still unknown. The sample holds no much larger clone one base away, and base qualities are not on file.

Recombination linked TRBV28 to TRBJ1-2; the junction holds 10 bases that match TRBD1. The sequenced sample was peripheral blood, obtained 28 days after the second AZD1222 dose. The receptor comes from an adult who received the AZD1222 COVID-19 vaccine. Here the CDR3 is given as CASSFSGQGGGYTF. The DNA sequence is as follows: TGTGCCAGCAGTTTCTCCGGACAGGGGGGTGGCTACACCTTC.